This T cell receptor beta chain stems from a study of control samples from healthy donors and cancer patients. The assay was immunoSEQ multiplex PCR, and TCRdb's table has in-frame clones only and misses some. In the table there are fewer than 45,000 clones, around 93% of which are singletons. The J segment lost 4 bases and the V segment lost 3 bases, leaving 6 bases of the junction unmatched. This CDR3 has 16 residues. Germline values: CDR1 SGHNT, CDR2 YYREEE (reference sequence). The sequenced sample consisted of PBMCs. This clonotype was obtained from a woman aged 40 to 50 with head and neck cancer. The V gene is TRBV5-4, the J gene TRBJ2-7; TRBD2 agrees at 14 bases. CDR3 in DNA: TGTGCCAGCAGCTCGGGACTAGCGGGGGTGGGGTACGAGCAGTACTTC. Amino acids: CASSSGLAGVGYEQYF.